This TCR beta chain was recovered during a study of CD8 T cells in ankylosing spondylitis. Broader study findings: Reportedly, disease-linked clones are significantly enriched in ankylosing spondylitis patients' matched synovial fluid. Blood of patients with ankylosing spondylitis appeared to be characterized by a TCR beta motif of several highly homologous variants.

This clonotype has more than one count but fewer than ten. Its matching antigen is unknown. Per the germline V gene, CDR1 is SQVTM and CDR2 is ANQGSEA. This CDR3 is built from 15 residues. Trimming cost V 6 bases and J 7 bases, with 25 bases left between them. TCRdb recomputed calls from the 5' RACE reads with MiXCR, one row per CDR3 protein. The sample includes about 220,000 distinct CDR3 sequences, more than 5.5% of them seen just once. V and J are TRBV29-1 and TRBJ2-7, with a tentative D call TRBD2 (6 bases). The sample comprised blood, either unsorted or a sorted T cell fraction (not recorded which). This clonotype originated in a male donor with ankylosing spondylitis. The CDR3 DNA reads TGCAGCGTCCTCCACCCAGGACGGGAGACCTTGGAGCAGTACTTC. Amino acids: CSVLHPGRETLEQYF.